What follows are 20 T cell receptor beta chains derived from one specimen sequenced in a study of CD8+CD57+ T cells in acquired aplastic anemia. For CDR3 and TCR beta VDJ profiling, genomic DNA was the template used. A single record per CDR3 protein comes from TCRdb applying MiXCR to the reads. The repertoire includes about 180,000 distinct CDR3 sequences, approximately 49% of them detected once, and roughly 3% sits in the top ten. Sequencing used sorted CD4+, CD8+, or CD8+CD57+ T cells (not recorded which) from PBMCs. Every receptor here comes from a human donor in good health.

The chain couples TRBV2 to TRBJ2-5; D gene unclear. The length of the CDR3 is 13 residues. V lost 3 bases and J 5 bases, leaving 10 bases between the germline ends. Germline values: CDR1 SNHLY, CDR2 FYNNEI. In DNA, the CDR3 is TGTGCCAGCAGTGACCCCGGAACGGAGACCCAGTACTTC. Encoded protein: CASSDPGTETQYF.

This clonotype has a single count. A read error may be the cause here, since a much bigger clone is one base away. V gene TRBV12-3 or TRBV12-4 combines with J gene TRBJ2-7, with TRBD1 identical over 9 bases. The length of the CDR3 is 15 residues. J gave up 5 bases and V 8 bases, and 13 bases lay outside the gene matches. The CDR3: CASGLGQGRAHEQYF. CDR3 DNA sequence: TGTGCCAGCGGTCTCGGACAGGGGAGGGCCCACGAGCAGTACTTC.

At least ten counts were recorded for this clonotype. The rearrangement joins TRBV25-1 to TRBJ2-1, with D maybe TRBD2 (8 bases). Germline values: CDR1 MGHDK, CDR2 SYGVNS. The CDR3 is 16 residues long. V lost 6 bases, J lost 7 bases, and 22 bases lay in between. This chain's CDR3 is CASREGRTGGRNEQFF. In nucleotides, the CDR3 is TGTGCCAGCAGGGAGGGAAGGACAGGCGGGAGGAATGAGCAGTTCTTC.

The CDR3 is CASSLDASYEQYF. The CDR3 DNA sequence: TGTGCCAGCAGCTTAGACGCCTCCTACGAGCAGTACTTC. This rearrangement joins TRBV7-9 to TRBJ2-7; D is unresolved. Per germline, CDR1 SEHNR and CDR2 FQNEAQ (reference sequence). This CDR3 comprises 13 residues. Trimming removed 1 base from V and 0 bases from J, with 4 bases in between.

The chain uses TRBV3-1 and TRBJ2-1, with D maybe TRBD2 (5 bases). The germline gives CDR1 LGHDT, CDR2 YNNKEL (reference sequence). This CDR3 region has 12 residues. V gave up 4 bases and J gave up 15 bases, with 16 bases separating them. CDR3 bases: TGTGCCAGCAGCCGAACGGACTCATCCTGGTTCTTC. This encodes CASSRTDSSWFF.

This chain uses TRBV19 with TRBJ1-2, with 10 bases matching TRBD1. V was pared by 10 bases and J by 2 bases, with 7 bases of the junction left unmatched. This CDR3 has 14 amino acids. Germline V lookup: CDR1 LNHDA, CDR2 SQIVND (reference sequence). CDR3 residues: CATQPGQGNYGYTF. In DNA form, the CDR3 reads TGTGCCACCCAACCGGGACAGGGGAACTATGGCTACACCTTC. Full variable domain (rest looked up from reference TRBV19 and TRBJ1-2): DGGITQSPKYLFRKEGQNVTLSCEQNLNHDAMYWYRQDPGQGLRLIYYSQIVNDFQKGDIAEGYSVSREKKESFPLTVTSAQKNPTAFYLCATQPGQGNYGYTFGSGTRLTVV.

V is TRBV24-1 and J is TRBJ2-1; the match to TRBD1 covers 8 bases. V shed 3 bases and J 4 bases; nucleotides not matched to a gene: 10. The CDR3 contains 17 residues. Per the germline V gene, CDR1 is KGHDR and CDR2 is SFDVKD. The CDR3 region has the DNA TGTGCCACCAGTGATCATGCCAGGGGGCTATATTACAATGAGCAGTTCTTC. Translation gives CATSDHARGLYYNEQFF.

On this clonotype itself: A clone one base away is much larger, so this may be a read error. This CDR3 is missing its conserved last phenylalanine or tryptophan, likely due to a read error. The chain carries TRBV11-1 and TRBJ2-5; TRBD1 might be the D (6 bases). The CDR3 contains 14 residues. Germline loops: CDR1 SGHAT, CDR2 FQDESV (reference sequence). Trimming removed 5 bases at V and 2 bases at J, with 12 bases between. CDR3 region: CASSAQGRQETQYL. The CDR3, as DNA: TGTGCCAGCAGCGCACAGGGAAGACAAGAGACCCAGTACCTC.

At least ten counts were recorded for this clonotype. This chain's CDR3 is CASSRDRGVNEQFF. The CDR3 region has the DNA TGTGCCAGCAGCCGCGACAGGGGGGTAAATGAGCAGTTCTTC. The gene calls are TRBV7-9 and TRBJ2-1, with TRBD1 matching over 9 bases. The CDR3 runs 14 residues. The germline gives CDR1 SEHNR, CDR2 FQNEAQ (reference sequence). V trimming: 5 bases; J trimming: 7 bases; junction bases outside the gene matches: 6.

The J gene is TRBJ2-1, the V gene TRBV12-3 or TRBV12-4; 7 bases fit TRBD2. V gave up 6 bases and J gave up 5 bases; unmatched junction bases: 4. This CDR3 comprises 13 residues. CDR3 DNA: TGTGCCAGCAGGCAGCGGGACCACAATGAGCAGTTCTTC. Its translation: CASRQRDHNEQFF.

The rearrangement joins TRBV14 to TRBJ2-7; 7 bases line up with TRBD1. Germline V gene data show CDR1 as SGHDN and CDR2 as FVKESK. The CDR3 consists of 11 residues. The trim removed 10 bases at V and 6 bases at J, leaving 6 bases unmatched. This CDR3 is CANRTGGEQYF. For the CDR3, the DNA is TGTGCCAACCGGACAGGCGGCGAGCAGTACTTC.

In DNA, the CDR3 is TGTGCCAGCGGGGAGACAGGGCCATCCGAGCAGTACTTC. It yields the protein CASGETGPSEQYF. The V gene is TRBV7-3, the J gene TRBJ2-7; the match to TRBD1 covers 7 bases. Trimming removed 8 bases from V and 6 bases from J; junction bases left unmatched: 10. This CDR3 contains 13 residues. Germline V gene data show CDR1 as SGHTA and CDR2 as FQGTGA.

This clonotype was found a few times. The J gene is TRBJ1-5, the V gene TRBV2; no firm D call. The CDR3 covers 12 residues. CDR1 and CDR2 (germline): SNHLY, FYNNEI. V shed 3 bases and J shed 6 bases, with 6 bases lying between them. In DNA form, the CDR3 reads TGTGCCAGCAGTGATGCCATTCAGCCCCAGCATTTT. Translated: CASSDAIQPQHF.

The chain employs TRBV10-3 and TRBJ2-7, with D tentatively TRBD1 or TRBD2 (5 bases each). Trimming removed 9 bases at V and 2 bases at J, with 14 bases between. Germline lookup yields CDR1 ENHRY and CDR2 SYGVKD. The CDR3 length is 13 residues. The CDR3 region is CAISGQRTYEQYF. In nucleotides, the CDR3 is TGTGCCATTTCGGGGCAGAGAACCTACGAGCAGTACTTC.

The rearrangement joins TRBV7-9 to TRBJ2-7; TRBD1 might be the D (7 bases). V lost 5 bases and J 2 bases, leaving 13 bases between the germline ends. The V gene's germline CDR1 is SEHNR and CDR2 FQNEAQ (reference sequence). The length of the CDR3 is 14 residues. DNA for the CDR3: TGTGCCAGCAGCCGGCGGGACAGTCCCTACGAGCAGTACTTC. Amino acid sequence: CASSRRDSPYEQYF. The variable domain in full, completed from reference TRBV7-9 and TRBJ2-7, reads DTGVSQNPRHKITKRGQNVTFRCDPISEHNRLYWYRQTLGQGPEFLTYFQNEAQLEKSRLLSDRFSAERPKGSFSTLEIQRTEQGDSAMYLCASSRRDSPYEQYFGPGTRLTVT.

The CDR3 nucleotides read TGTGCCAGCAGCGCCCCCTATAGCGGGAGGAGGTCCTACGAGCAGTACTTC. Protein product: CASSAPYSGRRSYEQYF. This sequence joins TRBV28 and TRBJ2-7, with 10 bases aligning to TRBD2. J was trimmed by 1 base and V by 6 bases; bases with no gene match: 12. Per germline, CDR1 MDHEN and CDR2 SYDVKM. The CDR3 totals 17 residues.

This clonotype occurred many times. The rearrangement joins TRBV19 to TRBJ1-1; D remains unclear. Germline values: CDR1 LNHDA, CDR2 SQIVND (reference sequence). The CDR3 has 13 amino acids. V was shortened by 1 base and J by 5 bases, with 8 bases between the two germline ends. CDR3 amino acids: CASSIAMGTEAFF. CDR3 nucleotides: TGTGCCAGTAGTATAGCTATGGGAACTGAAGCTTTCTTT.

With regard to this clonotype: Because the CDR3 is missing its conserved closing phenylalanine or tryptophan, this is likely a read error. The CDR3 DNA follows: TGTGCCACTAGTGGAACAGGGTTCAATGAGCAGTTCTCC. As protein: CATSGTGFNEQFS. This chain links TRBV24-1 with TRBJ2-1, with D perhaps TRBD1 (6 bases). The CDR3 has 13 residues. The V gene's germline CDR1 is KGHDR and CDR2 SFDVKD.

Concerning this clonotype itself: A much larger clonotype is one base distant, so this may be a read error. V usage is TRBV15 and J usage is TRBJ2-5; D not certain. The J call is in doubt because the DNA end fits TRBJ2-7 better. The CDR3 consists of 13 residues. Germline CDR1 is LNHNV and CDR2 is YYDKDF (reference sequence). DNA of the CDR3: TGTGCCACCAGCAGAGGTCAAGGATGCGAGCAGTACTTC. Amino acid sequence: CATSRGQGCEQYF.

The sample holds many counts of this clonotype. The chain links TRBV24-1 to TRBJ2-3; the match to TRBD2 covers 9 bases. With V trimmed by 5 bases and J by 5 bases, 4 bases remained unmatched. The CDR3 consists of 14 residues. Germline V lookup: CDR1 KGHDR, CDR2 SFDVKD. The CDR3 nucleotides read TGTGCCACCAGTGTGGTTAGCGGGAGAGATACGCAGTATTTT. This gives the protein CATSVVSGRDTQYF.